The 30 T cell receptor beta chains below were found in one sample sequenced in a study of blood T cell repertoires in COVID-19. The table came from immunoSEQ multiplex PCR; TCRdb's copy has only in-frame clones and leaves some out. Among 200,000 to 250,000 clones, roughly 90% were seen once, and the ten largest hold over 3%. The sequencing sample was made of PBMCs or T cells enriched from blood (not recorded which). These receptors all stem from a woman aged 40 to 50 with acute COVID-19.

The chain couples TRBV29-1 to TRBJ1-2, with D maybe TRBD1 (6 bases). V was clipped by 3 bases and J by 6 bases, with 14 bases between them. The CDR3 sequence is 13 residues long. Germline V gene lookup returns CDR1 SQVTM and CDR2 ANQGSEA. The DNA for the CDR3 is TGCAGCGTTGATGATGGGGGCAGGGATGGCTACACCTTC. It yields the protein CSVDDGGRDGYTF.

This clone has just one count. The chain couples TRBV5-5 to TRBJ2-1; 9 bases match TRBD1. Germline V CDR1 and CDR2: SGHKS, YYEKEE (reference sequence). After removal of 4 bases from V and 2 bases from J, the junction contained 4 bases not matched to a gene. This CDR3 spans 15 amino acids. CDR3 protein: CASSVQGAAYNEQFF. The CDR3 coding sequence is TGTGCCAGCAGCGTACAGGGGGCGGCCTACAATGAGCAGTTCTTC.

This clone has just a few counts. The chain carries TRBV2 and TRBJ1-6, with a weak D call TRBD1 (6 bases). The CDR3 extends over 15 amino acids. Per the germline V gene, CDR1 is SNHLY and CDR2 is FYNNEI. V was shortened by 7 bases and J by 5 bases, with 15 bases between the two germline ends. In DNA form, the CDR3 reads TGTGCCAGCATCCGGGCAGGGGCTAATAATTCACCCCTCCACTTT. Protein: CASIRAGANNSPLHF.

This chain uses TRBV27 with TRBJ1-4; no clear D gene. Germline values: CDR1 MNHEY, CDR2 SMNVEV (reference sequence). The CDR3 runs 17 residues. V was cut by 6 bases and J by 0 bases, with 17 bases left in between. CDR3 sequence reads: CASSVRVPMATNEKLFF. Here the CDR3 DNA reads TGTGCCAGCAGCGTCCGGGTCCCGATGGCAACTAATGAAAAACTGTTTTTT.

This clone has a single count. The rearrangement uses TRBV10-2 and TRBJ1-5; TRBD1 matches at 7 bases. Trimming took 11 bases from V and 4 from J; bases not matched to a gene: 8. CDR1 WSHSY and CDR2 SAAADI come from the germline V gene. This CDR3 is 13 amino acids long. CDR3 nucleotide sequence: TGCGCCGCTCAGGGCAGGGGGAATCAGCCCCAGCATTTT. Protein sequence: CAAQGRGNQPQHF.

The chain carries TRBV29-1 and TRBJ1-2; D may be TRBD1 (5 bases). The CDR3 consists of 14 residues. Trimming shortened V by 6 bases and J by 2 bases, and 16 bases separated the two germline ends. CDR1 is SQVTM and CDR2 is ANQGSEA in the germline V gene. CDR3 sequence (DNA): TGCAGCGTCGAAAGGGTCGGGGGGAACTATGGCTACACCTTC. Amino acid sequence: CSVERVGGNYGYTF.

The rearrangement joins TRBV6-4 to TRBJ2-2; 7 nucleotides line up with TRBD1. The CDR3 totals 13 residues. CDR1 and CDR2 (germline): MRHNA, SNTAGT. V lost 6 bases and J lost 6; bases outside the gene matches: 4. CDR3 nucleotide sequence: TGTGCCAGCAGCGGACAGGCCCCCGGGGAGCTGTTTTTT. Amino acid sequence: CASSGQAPGELFF.

The chain has TRBV27 and TRBJ1-3, with TRBD1 identical over 7 bases. Germline V CDR1 and CDR2: MNHEY, SMNVEV (reference sequence). The CDR3 is 16 amino acids. The V and J ends lost 5 bases and 4 bases, in that order; junction bases with no gene match: 11. The CDR3 loop is CASSPLTGLGGNTIYF. The CDR3 DNA reads TGTGCCAGCAGTCCGCTGACAGGGCTTGGAGGAAACACCATATATTTT.

The V gene is TRBV20-1, the J gene TRBJ2-7, with a possible D match to TRBD2 (5 bases). This CDR3 is 13 amino acids long. V was clipped by 3 bases and J by 2 bases, with 11 bases between them. Germline CDR1 reads DFQATT; CDR2 reads SNEGSKA (reference sequence). CDR3 nucleotides: TGCAGTGCTAGTGGAGGAAGGACCTACGAGCAGTACTTC. Amino acid sequence: CSASGGRTYEQYF.

The CDR3 protein is CASSLVVLGTGDSGELFF. CDR3 bases: TGTGCCAGCAGCTTGGTTGTCTTAGGGACAGGGGACTCCGGGGAGCTGTTTTTT. V usage is TRBV5-4 and J usage is TRBJ2-2, with 10 bases aligning to TRBD1. There are 18 residues in the CDR3. V shed 0 bases and J 6 bases; nucleotides not matched to a gene: 11. CDR1 SGHNT and CDR2 YYREEE come from the germline V gene (reference sequence).

The chain couples TRBV5-4 to TRBJ1-4, with TRBD1 as a possible D gene (6 bases). In germline, CDR1 is SGHNT, CDR2 YYREEE (reference sequence). V lost 0 bases and J lost 0, with 9 bases in between. This CDR3 is 16 amino acids long. CDR3 bases: TGTGCCAGCAGCTTGGACAGGGCGGCAACTAATGAAAAACTGTTTTTT. Its protein product is CASSLDRAATNEKLFF.

The rearrangement uses TRBV6-1 and TRBJ1-1; D is possibly TRBD1 (5 bases). The CDR3 is 13 amino acids. The ends were cut back, 2 bases at V and 6 bases at J, with 10 bases in the middle. The germline gives CDR1 MNHNS, CDR2 SASEGT. As DNA, the CDR3 is TGTGCCAGCAGTGAATGGGGCAAGGCTGAAGCTTTCTTT. This translates into CASSEWGKAEAFF.

This chain connects TRBV5-5 to TRBJ1-2, with unresolved D. V was shortened by 0 bases and J by 0 bases, with 15 bases between the two germline ends. This CDR3 is built from 17 residues. Germline lookup yields CDR1 SGHKS and CDR2 YYEKEE (reference sequence). In DNA, the CDR3 is TGTGCCAGCAGCTTGGACCCCCGCCCTACTACTAACTATGGCTACACCTTC. Its translation: CASSLDPRPTTNYGYTF. Full variable domain (outside the CDR3, taken from reference TRBV5-5 and TRBJ1-2): DAGVTQSPTHLIKTRGQQVTLRCSPISGHKSVSWYQQVLGQGPQFIFQYYEKEERGRGNFPDRFSARQFPNYSSELNVNALLLGDSALYLCASSLDPRPTTNYGYTFGSGTRLTVV.

The table lists this clone with a few counts. V and J are TRBV4-1 and TRBJ1-3; 7 bases are shared with TRBD1. V was pared by 1 base and J by 3 bases, with 6 bases of the junction left unmatched. CDR1 and CDR2 from the germline V gene are MGHRA and YSYEKL. There are 16 residues in the CDR3. For the CDR3, the DNA is TGCGCCAGCAGCCAAGGGGACAGCGGATATGGAAACACCATATATTTT. It encodes CASSQGDSGYGNTIYF.

V and J are TRBV5-4 and TRBJ2-1, with 8 nucleotides matching TRBD2. The CDR3 is 15 amino acids. V trimming: 4 bases; J trimming: 3 bases; junction bases outside the gene matches: 6. Germline CDR1 SGHNT, CDR2 YYREEE (reference sequence). CDR3 bases: TGTGCCAGCAGCCCTGGACTAGCTGGCTACAATGAGCAGTTCTTC. Encoded protein: CASSPGLAGYNEQFF.

The chain carries TRBV4-3 and TRBJ2-7; 10 bases align to TRBD1. CDR3 length equals 17 residues. Per the germline V gene, CDR1 is LGHNA and CDR2 is YSLEER. The ends lost 1 base at V and 6 bases at J; junction bases unmatched: 12. The CDR3 DNA is TGCGCCAGCAGCCAAGGAAGATGGGACAGGGGTTTGGGCGAGCAGTACTTC. Translated: CASSQGRWDRGLGEQYF.

The gene calls are TRBV19 and TRBJ2-1; D unclear. The CDR3 loop spans 13 amino acids. The V end was cut by 2 bases, the J end by 4 bases, with 6 bases between. Germline values: CDR1 LNHDA, CDR2 SQIVND (reference sequence). The CDR3 nucleotides read TGTGCCAGTAGTATAACTCCGTACAATGAGCAGTTCTTC. Residues: CASSITPYNEQFF.

V gene TRBV3-1 (or the pseudogene TRBV3-2) combines with J gene TRBJ1-1; perhaps TRBD1 as D (5 bases). The CDR3 length is 14 residues. Germline CDR1 LGHDT, CDR2 YNNKEL (reference sequence). With 1 base removed from V and 6 bases from J, the gap between germline ends came to 12 bases. As DNA, the CDR3 is TGTGCCAGCAGCCAAGCGGCGGCAGGGCCTGAAGCTTTCTTT. This translates into CASSQAAAGPEAFF.

The genes are TRBV5-1 and TRBJ2-6; the match to TRBD1 covers 8 bases. Losses at the gene ends were 7 bases for V and 0 bases for J; bases not matched to a gene: 6. The CDR3 loop spans 16 amino acids. Germline-derived CDR1 and CDR2 are SGHRS and YFSETQ. CDR3: CASGTGGSSGANVLTF. DNA of the CDR3: TGCGCCAGCGGAACAGGGGGAAGCTCTGGGGCCAACGTCCTGACTTTC.

CDR3 in DNA: TGTGCCAGCAGGGTCGGCGGCGGCAATAGGGGGCAGTTCTTC. Its translation is CASRVGGGNRGQFF. J is TRBJ2-1 and V is TRBV7-2, with D perhaps matching TRBD1 (5 bases). This CDR3 region has 14 residues. V was trimmed by 6 bases and J by 12 bases, leaving 21 bases between them. From germline, CDR1 is SGHTA and CDR2 FQGNSA.

The chain carries TRBV5-4 and TRBJ2-5, with D tentatively TRBD1 (6 bases). The CDR3 runs 16 residues. V was shortened by 4 bases and J by 3 bases, with 19 bases between the two germline ends. Germline assignment: CDR1 SGHNT and CDR2 YYREEE (reference sequence). The CDR3 sequence is CASSLGGAGAKETQYF. As DNA, the CDR3 is TGTGCCAGCAGCCTGGGTGGGGCAGGGGCGAAAGAGACCCAGTACTTC.

The genes are TRBV5-5 and TRBJ2-7, with TRBD1 as a possible D gene (5 bases). The germline V gene has CDR1 SGHKS and CDR2 YYEKEE (reference sequence). V dropped 0 bases and J dropped 3 bases, with 10 bases sitting between them. The CDR3 runs 14 residues. This chain's CDR3 is CASSLDAGIYEQYF. In nucleotides, the CDR3 is TGTGCCAGCAGCTTGGACGCAGGGATCTACGAGCAGTACTTC.

This clone was recorded only once. The chain recombines TRBV9 with TRBJ2-3; 8 positions match TRBD2. This CDR3 has 15 amino acids. CDR1 is SGDLS, CDR2 YYNGEE, per germline. V lost 4 bases to trimming and J lost 4 bases; unmatched junction nucleotides: 8. This chain's CDR3 is CASSPPGLGPDTQYF. CDR3 nucleotides: TGTGCCAGCAGCCCCCCGGGACTAGGCCCAGATACGCAGTATTTT.

The rearrangement joins TRBV12-3 or TRBV12-4 to TRBJ1-5; no firm D call. The CDR3 has 12 residues. Trimming pared 6 bases from V and 4 bases from J, leaving 7 bases between. In DNA form, the CDR3 reads TGTGCCAGCAGCTTGAGAAATCAGCCCCAGCATTTT. Amino acid sequence: CASSLRNQPQHF.

J is TRBJ1-2 and V is TRBV5-4; TRBD1 matches at 7 bases. The germline V gene has CDR1 SGHNT and CDR2 YYREEE (reference sequence). The CDR3 spans 14 residues. V shed 4 bases and J 3 bases; nucleotides not matched to a gene: 6. CDR3 sequence: CASSPTGWDYGYTF. The CDR3 DNA reads TGTGCCAGCAGCCCGACAGGGTGGGACTATGGCTACACCTTC.

CDR3 nucleotide sequence: TGTGCCAGCAGCTTGGGACAGGGGGCACGAGAGACCCAGTACTTC. Translation: CASSLGQGARETQYF. This chain uses TRBV7-2 with TRBJ2-5; 12 positions match TRBD1. This CDR3 has 15 amino acids. The germline V gene has CDR1 SGHTA and CDR2 FQGNSA. V lost 3 bases, J lost 4 bases, and 3 bases stayed unmatched.

The genes are TRBV5-4 and TRBJ1-2; 9 nucleotides agree with TRBD1. The trim removed 6 bases at V and 2 bases at J, leaving 5 bases unmatched. The CDR3 is 14 residues long. CDR1 and CDR2 from the germline V gene are SGHNT and YYREEE (reference sequence). Here the CDR3 DNA reads TGTGCCAGCAACCCGGGACAGGGAAACTATGGCTACACCTTC. Encoded protein: CASNPGQGNYGYTF.

The gene calls are TRBV11-1 and TRBJ1-1, with TRBD1 as a possible D gene (6 bases). The CDR3 totals 15 residues. V lost 1 base to trimming and J lost 1 base, with 10 bases between them. Germline-derived CDR1 and CDR2 are SGHAT and FQDESV (reference sequence). The CDR3 region is CASSLESGQNTEAFF. CDR3 nucleotides: TGTGCCAGCAGCTTAGAGTCGGGACAGAACACTGAAGCTTTCTTT.

The table lists this clone with a count of one. This chain joins TRBV7-7 and TRBJ2-1; D remains unclear. V was trimmed by 1 base and J by 1 base, leaving 11 bases between them. Germline V gene data show CDR1 as SSHAT and CDR2 as FNYEAQ (reference sequence). The CDR3 consists of 16 residues. The CDR3 DNA sequence: TGTGCCAGCAGCTTAGGGCAGTCAGCGTCCTACAATGAGCAGTTCTTC. Amino acids: CASSLGQSASYNEQFF.

This chain joins TRBV5-1 and TRBJ2-3; 8 bases are shared with TRBD2. The CDR3 loop spans 15 amino acids. Germline CDR1 and CDR2: SGHRS and YFSETQ. J was trimmed by 2 bases and V by 2 bases; bases with no gene match: 4. In DNA form, the CDR3 reads TGCGCCAGCAGCTTCTGGCGGGGGGACACAGATACGCAGTATTTT. It specifies CASSFWRGDTDTQYF.